The rows below give T cell receptor beta chains drawn from one sample of a study of cytomegalovirus exposure and HLA in healthy donors. Generated by immunoSEQ multiplex PCR, the TCRdb table keeps only in-frame clones and is missing some. The sample contains 89,000 or so clones, under 85% of which appear only once. The specimen sequenced was PBMCs. The receptor set was obtained from a boy aged 5 to 17 in good health and CMV-seronegative. Each CDR3 is given with its conserved first and last residue. The order of the fields is V gene, J gene, clone size, D gene, CDR3 DNA, CDR3 protein. A D gene is named only where the DNA matches it firmly. The listing skips clone size in some rows; elsewhere it reads once, few, many or a size class.

v_call: TRBV6-5
j_call: TRBJ1-1
clone_size: -
d_call: -
cdr3_nt: TGTGCCAGCAGGAGGGACACTGAAGCTTTCTTT
cdr3_aa: CASRRDTEAFF

v_call: TRBV2
j_call: TRBJ2-7
clone_size: -
d_call: TRBD1
cdr3_nt: TGTGCCAGCAGGGAGGGACAGGGGGGTTACTACGAGCAGTACTTC
cdr3_aa: CASREGQGGYYEQYF

v_call: TRBV18
j_call: TRBJ2-3
clone_size: -
d_call: TRBD1
cdr3_nt: TGTGCCAGCTCACCCTGGGACAGGGGGAAAGATACGCAGTATTTT
cdr3_aa: CASSPWDRGKDTQYF

v_call: TRBV7-9
j_call: TRBJ2-5
clone_size: -
d_call: TRBD2
cdr3_nt: TGTGCCAGCAGCCCTAGCGGGAGTAAGGAGACCCAGTACTTC
cdr3_aa: CASSPSGSKETQYF

v_call: TRBV6-5
j_call: TRBJ2-7
clone_size: -
d_call: TRBD2
cdr3_nt: TGTGCCAGCAGTTACGCTAGCGGGACCTACGAGCAGTACTTC
cdr3_aa: CASSYASGTYEQYF

v_call: TRBV27
j_call: TRBJ1-6
clone_size: -
d_call: -
cdr3_nt: TGTGCCAGCGGTGTCGGCCCAGGGGCGTCATCCCTCCACTTT
cdr3_aa: CASGVGPGASSLHF

v_call: TRBV4-1
j_call: TRBJ1-6
clone_size: -
d_call: -
cdr3_nt: TGCGCCAGCAGCTCCCGAACAGGTAGCTCCTATAATTCACCCCTCCACTTT
cdr3_aa: CASSSRTGSSYNSPLHF

v_call: TRBV9
j_call: TRBJ2-3
clone_size: -
d_call: -
cdr3_nt: TGTGCCAGCAGTGCCCAGGGTGTAAACACAGATACGCAGTATTTT
cdr3_aa: CASSAQGVNTDTQYF

v_call: TRBV28
j_call: TRBJ2-7
clone_size: -
d_call: -
cdr3_nt: TGTGCCACACAGGGGACTAGCTACGAGCAGTACTTC
cdr3_aa: CATQGTSYEQYF

v_call: TRBV29-1
j_call: TRBJ2-5
clone_size: -
d_call: -
cdr3_nt: TGCAGCGTTGACGGGCAGGGGCAAGAGACCCAGTACTTC
cdr3_aa: CSVDGQGQETQYF

v_call: TRBV7-2
j_call: TRBJ2-7
clone_size: -
d_call: TRBD2
cdr3_nt: TGTGCCAGCAGCCCCTTATATTTGGGACTAGCGGGGGAGTACGAGCAGTACTTC
cdr3_aa: CASSPLYLGLAGEYEQYF

v_call: TRBV4-3
j_call: TRBJ2-7
clone_size: -
d_call: TRBD2
cdr3_nt: TGCGCCAGCAGCCAAGGTGGGGCTAGCGGGAGTGGCGAGCAGTACTTC
cdr3_aa: CASSQGGASGSGEQYF

v_call: TRBV18
j_call: TRBJ1-1
clone_size: once
d_call: TRBD1
cdr3_nt: TGTGCCAGCTCACCAAGGTACCGGGGACAGTCGGGTGGAGACACTGAAGCTTTCTTT
cdr3_aa: CASSPRYRGQSGGDTEAFF

v_call: TRBV30
j_call: TRBJ1-4
clone_size: -
d_call: -
cdr3_nt: TGTGCCTGGAGTGTTGGCGAAAAACTGTTTTTT
cdr3_aa: CAWSVGEKLFF

v_call: TRBV4-2
j_call: TRBJ1-5
clone_size: -
d_call: TRBD1
cdr3_nt: TGTGCCAGCAGCCTACGACAGGGGGAAAATCAGCCCCAGCATTTT
cdr3_aa: CASSLRQGENQPQHF

v_call: TRBV15
j_call: TRBJ2-1
clone_size: once
d_call: TRBD2
cdr3_nt: TGTGCCACCAGCGGGGAGACTAGCGGGAGGGCCAATGAGCAGTTCTTC
cdr3_aa: CATSGETSGRANEQFF

v_call: TRBV6-5
j_call: TRBJ2-5
clone_size: -
d_call: TRBD2
cdr3_nt: TGTGCCAGCAGTTCGGGAGGGGAGACCCAGTACTTC
cdr3_aa: CASSSGGETQYF

v_call: TRBV28
j_call: TRBJ1-1
clone_size: -
d_call: -
cdr3_nt: TGTGCCAGCAGACTCCGATTAACTGAAGCTTTCTTT
cdr3_aa: CASRLRLTEAFF

v_call: TRBV7-2
j_call: TRBJ2-1
clone_size: -
d_call: -
cdr3_nt: TGTGCCAGCAGCTTAGGTTACTTAGGGGGGACTACCGACAATGAGCAGTTCTTC
cdr3_aa: CASSLGYLGGTTDNEQFF

v_call: TRBV14
j_call: TRBJ2-7
clone_size: -
d_call: -
cdr3_nt: TGTGCCAGCAGCCAAACAGCCTCCTACGAGCAGTACTTC
cdr3_aa: CASSQTASYEQYF

v_call: TRBV27
j_call: TRBJ2-5
clone_size: -
d_call: -
cdr3_nt: TGTGCCAGCAGTCTTGACAGGTTGAGGACCCAGTACTTC
cdr3_aa: CASSLDRLRTQYF

v_call: TRBV7-2
j_call: TRBJ2-3
clone_size: -
d_call: -
cdr3_nt: TGTGCCAGCAGCCCACAGCGGACCACAGATACGCAGTATTTT
cdr3_aa: CASSPQRTTDTQYF

v_call: TRBV5-4
j_call: TRBJ1-4
clone_size: -
d_call: -
cdr3_nt: TGTGCCAGCAGCCTGAACCGGGAGATTAATGAAAAACTGTTTTTT
cdr3_aa: CASSLNREINEKLFF

v_call: TRBV5-6
j_call: TRBJ2-7
clone_size: -
d_call: -
cdr3_nt: TGTGCCAGCAGCTCCTTTTTCTCCTACGAGCAGTACTTC
cdr3_aa: CASSSFFSYEQYF

v_call: TRBV4-3
j_call: TRBJ1-5
clone_size: few
d_call: -
cdr3_nt: TGCGCCAGCAGCCCTACCCTTTATCAGCCCCAGCATTTT
cdr3_aa: CASSPTLYQPQHF

v_call: TRBV27
j_call: TRBJ2-1
clone_size: -
d_call: -
cdr3_nt: TGTGCCAGCAGTTCAGGGACCTACAATGAGCAGTTCTTC
cdr3_aa: CASSSGTYNEQFF

v_call: TRBV6-6
j_call: TRBJ1-1
clone_size: -
d_call: TRBD1
cdr3_nt: TGTGCCAGCAGAGACAGGGGGCCTAACACTGAAGCTTTCTTT
cdr3_aa: CASRDRGPNTEAFF

v_call: TRBV28
j_call: TRBJ2-5
clone_size: -
d_call: TRBD1
cdr3_nt: TGTGCCAGCAGACCAGACAGGGTTCAAGAGACCCAGTACTTC
cdr3_aa: CASRPDRVQETQYF

v_call: TRBV19
j_call: TRBJ2-1
clone_size: -
d_call: -
cdr3_nt: TGTGCCAGTAGATCGGTCTACAATGAGCAGTTCTTC
cdr3_aa: CASRSVYNEQFF

v_call: TRBV29-1
j_call: TRBJ2-3
clone_size: -
d_call: -
cdr3_nt: TGCAGCGTGCCCGACAGTTCCCTATTCACTAGCACAGATACGCAGTATTTT
cdr3_aa: CSVPDSSLFTSTDTQYF

v_call: TRBV18
j_call: TRBJ1-1
clone_size: -
d_call: -
cdr3_nt: TGTGCCAGCTCACGGAACAGGGAGAACACTGAAGCTTTCTTT
cdr3_aa: CASSRNRENTEAFF

v_call: TRBV2
j_call: TRBJ1-4
clone_size: -
d_call: -
cdr3_nt: TGTGCCAGCATTCTAGATTTAACTAATGAAAAACTGTTTTTT
cdr3_aa: CASILDLTNEKLFF

v_call: TRBV4-1
j_call: TRBJ1-5
clone_size: -
d_call: -
cdr3_nt: TGCGCCAGCAGCCAAGAATATAGCAATCAGCCCCAGCATTTT
cdr3_aa: CASSQEYSNQPQHF

v_call: TRBV18
j_call: TRBJ1-3
clone_size: -
d_call: -
cdr3_nt: TGTGCCAGCTCACCACCGGGCTCATCTGAAAACACCATATATTTT
cdr3_aa: CASSPPGSSENTIYF

v_call: TRBV7-6
j_call: TRBJ2-1
clone_size: -
d_call: -
cdr3_nt: TGTGCCAGCAGCTTAGGGGCGGGGGCCACCTACAGTGAGCAGTTCTTC
cdr3_aa: CASSLGAGATYSEQFF

v_call: TRBV7-6
j_call: TRBJ2-7
clone_size: -
d_call: -
cdr3_nt: TGTGCCAGCAGCTTGGTCGGGGTCCCCTTCTACGAGCAGTACTTC
cdr3_aa: CASSLVGVPFYEQYF

v_call: TRBV30
j_call: TRBJ2-7
clone_size: -
d_call: TRBD2
cdr3_nt: TGTGCCTGGAGTCCATTCCCCTCTAGCGGGGGCTACGAGCAGTACTTC
cdr3_aa: CAWSPFPSSGGYEQYF

v_call: TRBV7-9
j_call: TRBJ1-5
clone_size: -
d_call: -
cdr3_nt: TGTGCCAGCAGCGCAGACGGGGGGTACGATCAGCCCCAGCATTTT
cdr3_aa: CASSADGGYDQPQHF

v_call: TRBV5-1
j_call: TRBJ2-3
clone_size: -
d_call: TRBD1
cdr3_nt: TGCGCCAGCAGCCAGGACAGGACCCACACAGATACGCAGTATTTT
cdr3_aa: CASSQDRTHTDTQYF

v_call: TRBV30
j_call: TRBJ1-2
clone_size: -
d_call: TRBD1
cdr3_nt: TGTGCCTGGAGTGCCCCAGGGGGTGGCTACACCTTC
cdr3_aa: CAWSAPGGGYTF

v_call: TRBV30
j_call: TRBJ1-1
clone_size: -
d_call: -
cdr3_nt: TGTGCCTGGAGTGTACTGCCCGTGAACACTGAAGCTTTCTTT
cdr3_aa: CAWSVLPVNTEAFF

v_call: TRBV4-1
j_call: TRBJ1-1
clone_size: -
d_call: TRBD1
cdr3_nt: TGCGCCAGCAGCCAAGCGCCGCCACAGGGGATGAACACTGAAGCTTTCTTT
cdr3_aa: CASSQAPPQGMNTEAFF

v_call: TRBV7-6
j_call: TRBJ2-2
clone_size: -
d_call: TRBD1
cdr3_nt: TGTGCCAGCAGCTTAATCGGACAGGGGTATTCCGGGGAGCTGTTTTTT
cdr3_aa: CASSLIGQGYSGELFF

v_call: TRBV5-1
j_call: TRBJ1-1
clone_size: few
d_call: TRBD1
cdr3_nt: TGCGCCAGCAGTCCCGGGACAGGGAACACTGAAGCTTTCTTT
cdr3_aa: CASSPGTGNTEAFF

v_call: TRBV4-3
j_call: TRBJ2-3
clone_size: -
d_call: -
cdr3_nt: TGCGCCAGCAGCCATCCAGCGGAAACAGATACGCAGTATTTT
cdr3_aa: CASSHPAETDTQYF

v_call: TRBV7-2
j_call: TRBJ1-5
clone_size: -
d_call: -
cdr3_nt: TGTGCCAGCAGCTTAGTGTGGGCGGGTAGCAATCAGCCCCAGCATTTT
cdr3_aa: CASSLVWAGSNQPQHF

v_call: TRBV13
j_call: TRBJ2-1
clone_size: -
d_call: TRBD2
cdr3_nt: TGTGCCAGCAGCTTCGGGACTAGCGGGGGCAATGAGCAGTTCTTC
cdr3_aa: CASSFGTSGGNEQFF

v_call: TRBV5-3
j_call: TRBJ1-5
clone_size: few
d_call: -
cdr3_nt: TGTGCCAGAAGCTTGGTTTGCGGGGGAGTCGGATTTCAGCCCCAGCATTTT
cdr3_aa: CARSLVCGGVGFQPQHF

v_call: TRBV6-1
j_call: TRBJ2-1
clone_size: -
d_call: -
cdr3_nt: TGTGCCAGCAGTGCCCGGGACTCCCACTACAATGAGCAGTTCTTC
cdr3_aa: CASSARDSHYNEQFF

v_call: TRBV2
j_call: TRBJ1-5
clone_size: -
d_call: -
cdr3_nt: TGTGCCAGCAGTGATGAACAGGGAGATCAGCCCCAGCATTTT
cdr3_aa: CASSDEQGDQPQHF

v_call: TRBV4-3
j_call: TRBJ2-7
clone_size: -
d_call: -
cdr3_nt: TGCGCCAGCAGCCAAGATCGAACGGGGTACGAGCAGTACTTC
cdr3_aa: CASSQDRTGYEQYF

v_call: TRBV4-3
j_call: TRBJ1-1
clone_size: -
d_call: TRBD1
cdr3_nt: TGCGCCAGCAGCCAAGCGGTGGGACAGGGCACTGAAGCTTTCTTT
cdr3_aa: CASSQAVGQGTEAFF

v_call: TRBV28
j_call: TRBJ1-5
clone_size: -
d_call: -
cdr3_nt: TGTGCCAGCAGTCCGAACCGGGTTAATCAGCCCCAGCATTTT
cdr3_aa: CASSPNRVNQPQHF

v_call: TRBV7-9
j_call: TRBJ2-5
clone_size: -
d_call: TRBD1
cdr3_nt: TGTGCCAGCAGCTCAAACAGGGGGCGTGAGACCCAGTACTTC
cdr3_aa: CASSSNRGRETQYF

v_call: TRBV27
j_call: TRBJ2-7
clone_size: -
d_call: -
cdr3_nt: TGTGCCAGCAGTTTTGCCGGAGCCTACGAGCAGTACTTC
cdr3_aa: CASSFAGAYEQYF

v_call: TRBV28
j_call: TRBJ2-1
clone_size: once
d_call: -
cdr3_nt: TGTGCCAGCAGTCAACAGACCTACAATGAGCAGTTCTTC
cdr3_aa: CASSQQTYNEQFF